The sequence of this TCR beta chain was determined in a study of graft-versus-host responses after intestinal transplantation. Some clones are missing from TCRdb's copy, which holds only in-frame ones; the method was immunoSEQ multiplex PCR. The sample shows 90,000 to 130,000 clones, more than 85% of them seen only once. As concerns this clone: The antigen is unknown.

Germline lookup yields CDR1 LNHNV and CDR2 YYDKDF (reference sequence). This CDR3 region has 16 residues. The germline V and J ends were trimmed by 0 bases and 3 bases, with 12 bases remaining between them. Overall study findings and caveats: Early post-transplant declines in HvG were associated with peak levels of circulating GvH clones.

The sequences come from unstimulated CD8+ T cells sorted from spleen or lymph node cells, collected before transplant. The J gene is TRBJ1-5, the V gene TRBV15; D remains unclear. The sequence was collected from a human donor who was the organ donor for an intestinal transplant. The CDR3 region is CATSRDILDLNQPQHF. The CDR3 coding sequence is TGTGCCACCAGCAGAGATATTTTGGACCTCAATCAGCCCCAGCATTTT.